The sequence of this T cell receptor beta chain was determined in a study of blood T cell repertoires in COVID-19 (dated by TCRdb to the early 2020s). At the level of the whole study: Samples from collaborators originated in the United States, Italy and Spain and spanned both the acute and convalescent phases of COVID-19. The material from the prospective study consisted of cDNA or gDNA derived from T cells, B-cell-depleted T cells, or PBMCs. The dataset comprised deeply sampled blood TCRbeta repertoires from subjects exposed to, actively infected with, or recovered from COVID-19. A freely available public database, intended as a resource for researchers studying the immune response to SARS-CoV-2, is where the repertoires were released. Samples came from the ongoing ImmuneRACE study (first 160 participants) plus 1,254 subjects from 6 global collaborators. Nearly every sample came with metadata listing a de-identified subject ID, COVID-19 status, age in years and sex. Where available, HLA class I and class II types were obtained from metadata supplied by the sample provider rather than from assay-based typing.

The CDR3 numbers 13 residues from cysteine through phenylalanine. CDR3 DNA is the only sequence kept; it has 39 bases, read in frame from the first base. V is cut by 2 bases and J by 7 bases, and the space between the germline ends is 11 bases. Per the germline V gene, SGHTA is the CDR1 and FQGNSA is the CDR2. Study-wide conclusions, independent of this receptor: The quantity of clinical and demographic metadata differed by source and by participant and was supplied without curation.

The table lists this clone with a few counts. No cognate antigen has been identified for it. The sample holds no much larger clone one base away, and base qualities are not on file. TCRbeta CDR3 regions were amplified from genomic DNA using the immunoSEQ Assay, a bias-controlled multiplex PCR. In the paper's pipeline: The number of nucleated cells in each sample was estimated from the amplification of reference gene primers within the assay. To quantify the absolute abundance of each unique TCRbeta CDR3 rearrangement, sequence reads were collapsed and filtered. Productive Simpson clonality was computed per sample as the square root of Simpson's diversity index over productive rearrangements. In its TCRdb copy, this immuneACCESS table keeps in-frame sequences only and misses some clones. Where compared with another copy, unresolved V genes explain less than half of these, and the others have no known cause. The D gene and trimming were derived from the DNA, and the V and J assignments and clone size from that table. The table for this sample lists fewer than 250,000 clones; roughly 86% of them were counted only once. The ten largest clones take up approximately 2.1% of the sample.

Participants in the prospective study were enrolled through a virtual design, were aged about 18 to 89 years, and lived in approximately 25 United States geographic areas. Cohort assignment in the prospective study relied on participant-reported clinical history from a screening survey and a study questionnaire. ImmuneRACE Cohort 3 recovered participants were defined by two consecutive negative NP/OP PCR tests, healthcare professional clearance, or symptom resolution. In the prospective study, whole blood, serum and a nasopharyngeal or oropharyngeal swab were collected from each participant by mobile phlebotomists. Additional blood draws and questionnaires over a 2-month period could optionally be provided by prospective study participants. Before DNA extraction, blood samples from the prospective study were shipped at room temperature or frozen.

The rearrangement joined TRBV7-2 to TRBJ1-2; the D gene is possibly TRBD1, with 6 bases matching. Sequenced input: PBMCs or T cells enriched from blood (not recorded which). This sequence originates from a woman between 45 and 65 years old who had recovered from COVID-19. The DNA reads as follows: TGTGCCAGCAGCTTAAAACAGGGTGCTGGCTACACCTTC. Translation gives CASSLKQGAGYTF.